This entry lists 13 T cell receptor beta chains sequenced from one sample in a study of cytomegalovirus exposure and HLA in healthy donors. Researchers ran the PCR with 60 Vbeta and 13 Jbeta primers. Data came from immunoSEQ multiplex PCR; TCRdb stores just in-frame clones and leaves some out. Here the sample spans about 140,000 clones, 75% to 85% being singletons. The sequenced material came from PBMCs. The source of these receptors is a female donor in good health and CMV-seropositive.

The chain joins TRBV5-1 to TRBJ2-7, with 13 bases matching TRBD2. V shed 1 base and J 9 bases; nucleotides not matched to a gene: 10. This CDR3 contains 16 residues. From germline, CDR1 is SGHRS and CDR2 YFSETQ. The DNA for the CDR3 is TGCGCCAGCAGCTTGCTTCCTACTAGCGGGGGGGCTGTGCAGTACTTC. This codes for CASSLLPTSGGAVQYF.

The chain joins TRBV5-4 to TRBJ2-1, with 9 bases aligning to TRBD1. V was clipped by 6 bases and J by 7 bases; unmatched bases: 8. The CDR3 has 14 residues. Germline CDR1 and CDR2: SGHNT and YYREEE (reference sequence). This CDR3 is CASTPGQGSNEQFF. In nucleotides, the CDR3 is TGTGCCAGCACCCCGGGACAGGGATCTAATGAGCAGTTCTTC.

This clone was recorded a few times. This sequence joins TRBV6-5 and TRBJ2-7, with D tentatively TRBD2 (5 bases). Trimming pared 8 bases from V and 5 bases from J, leaving 19 bases between. The CDR3 totals 14 residues. Germline values: CDR1 MNHEY, CDR2 SVGAGI. CDR3 region: CASFRGPGPDEQYF. CDR3 sequence (DNA): TGTGCCAGCTTCCGGGGTCCTGGTCCGGACGAGCAGTACTTC.

This clone was counted between two and nine times. The chain recombines TRBV6-5 with TRBJ2-7; D is possibly TRBD2 (5 bases). CDR3 length: 13 residues. Trimming cost V 4 bases and J 5 bases, with 12 bases left between them. Germline CDR1 is MNHEY and CDR2 is SVGAGI. CDR3 region: CASSSVSAHEQYF. CDR3 bases: TGTGCCAGCAGTTCTGTTAGCGCCCACGAGCAGTACTTC.

This chain connects TRBV16 to TRBJ1-4; 8 positions agree with TRBD1. The CDR3 runs 17 residues. The V and J ends lost 2 bases and 0 bases, in that order; junction bases with no gene match: 5. Looked up from germline, CDR1 is KGHSY and CDR2 is FQNENV. DNA for the CDR3: TGTGCCAGCAGCCAACAGCAGGGGGCTGCAACTAATGAAAAACTGTTTTTT. Its protein product is CASSQQQGAATNEKLFF.

The chain has TRBV5-6 and TRBJ2-2, with D perhaps TRBD1 (5 bases). Looked up from germline, CDR1 is SGHDT and CDR2 is YYEEEE. This CDR3 is 16 amino acids long. Trimming left V 1 base short and J 3 bases short, with 13 bases between. CDR3 residues: CASSLFGRADTGELFF. CDR3 bases: TGTGCCAGCAGCTTGTTCGGCAGGGCGGACACCGGGGAGCTGTTTTTT.

J is TRBJ1-5 and V is TRBV6-4; the D gene is possibly TRBD1 (5 bases). V was trimmed by 0 bases and J by 11 bases, leaving 14 bases between them. The germline CDR1 and CDR2 sequences are MRHNA and SNTAGT. This CDR3 has 14 residues. The CDR3 nucleotides are TGTGCCAGCAGTGACTCTCCAGGACGGGGGGCCCAGCATTTT. This encodes CASSDSPGRGAQHF.

This clone was seen only a few times. The chain has TRBV30 and TRBJ2-5; D not resolved. The V end was cut by 0 bases, the J end by 11 bases, with 13 bases between. This CDR3 is 12 amino acids long. CDR1 and CDR2 (germline): GTSNPN, SVGIG (reference sequence). In nucleotides, the CDR3 is TGTGCCTGGAGTGTACCAGCTACGGAGCAGTACTTC. Translation: CAWSVPATEQYF. The variable domain in full, with the rest retrieved from reference TRBV30 and TRBJ2-5, is SQTIHQWPATLVQPVGSPLSLECTVEGTSNPNLYWYRQAAGRGLQLLFYSVGIGQISSEVPQNLSASRPQDRQFILSSKKLLLSDSGFYLCAWSVPATEQYFGPGTRLLVL.

The chain has TRBV6-1 and TRBJ2-7; TRBD1 matches at 8 bases. J was trimmed by 2 bases and V by 7 bases; bases with no gene match: 7. The CDR3 has 14 amino acids. The germline V gene encodes CDR1 MNHNS and CDR2 SASEGT. This CDR3 reads CASKPGQETYEQYF. DNA of the CDR3: TGTGCCAGCAAACCGGGACAGGAGACCTACGAGCAGTACTTC.

In nucleotides, the CDR3 is TGTGCCAGCAGTCAGGACAGCTCTGGGGCCAACGTCCTGACTTTC. Encoded protein: CASSQDSSGANVLTF. The rearrangement uses TRBV27 and TRBJ2-6; D might be TRBD1 (6 bases). In germline, CDR1 is MNHEY, CDR2 SMNVEV (reference sequence). The CDR3 is 15 amino acids. The V end lost 5 bases, the J end lost 0 bases, and 8 bases lay between the germline ends.

This clone was seen only a few times. The CDR3 loop is CASSSDGGYGYTF. The CDR3 DNA reads TGCGCCAGCAGCTCGGACGGGGGGTATGGCTACACCTTC. This sequence joins TRBV5-1 and TRBJ1-2; D may be TRBD1 (5 bases). The V end lost 3 bases, the J end lost 5 bases, and 11 bases lay between the germline ends. This CDR3 is built from 13 residues. Germline V gene sequence: CDR1 SGHRS, CDR2 YFSETQ.

V and J are TRBV19 and TRBJ2-7; possibly TRBD2 for D (7 bases). This CDR3 has 19 amino acids. The germline V gene encodes CDR1 LNHDA and CDR2 SQIVND (reference sequence). V was pared by 4 bases and J by 4 bases, with 29 bases between. The CDR3: CASSTVPSSGGTPKYEQYF. The DNA for the CDR3 is TGTGCCAGTAGTACCGTACCCTCTTCCGGGGGGACACCCAAATACGAGCAGTACTTC.

The chain is built from TRBV7-9 and TRBJ1-2; 10 nucleotides line up with TRBD1. V dropped 1 base and J dropped 0; count of bases not matched to a gene: 5. CDR1 SEHNR and CDR2 FQNEAQ come from the germline V gene (reference sequence). This CDR3 has 17 amino acids. CDR3 DNA: TGTGCCAGCAGCTTAGGAGGTGGGACAGGGGCTAACTATGGCTACACCTTC. Encoded protein: CASSLGGGTGANYGYTF.